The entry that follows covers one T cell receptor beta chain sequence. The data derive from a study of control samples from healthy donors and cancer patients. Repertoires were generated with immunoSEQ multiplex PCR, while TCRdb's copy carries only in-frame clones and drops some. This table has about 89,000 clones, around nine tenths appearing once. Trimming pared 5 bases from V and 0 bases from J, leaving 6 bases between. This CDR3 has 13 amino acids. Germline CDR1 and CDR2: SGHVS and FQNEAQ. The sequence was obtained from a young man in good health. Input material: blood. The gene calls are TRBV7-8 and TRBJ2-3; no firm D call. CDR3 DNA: TGTGCCAGCAGCCTCCAAAGCACAGATACGCAGTATTTT. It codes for CASSLQSTDTQYF.